This T cell receptor beta chain was documented in a study of shared clonotypes between healthy human individuals. The protocol was immunoSEQ multiplex PCR, while the TCRdb copy is restricted to in-frame clones and leaves out a portion. The table includes 1.5 million to 2.5 million clones, just under 95% detected once. Study-wide points: Read depth was anticipated to influence clonotype sharing among donors. Memory subsets generally showed smaller estimated richness than naive subsets did.

Worth noting for this clone: The antigen is not known.

As defined, naive CD8 cells were CD45RO-negative and positively selected for CCR7, with terminally differentiated effector memory CD45RA+ cells excluded. Germline-derived CDR1 and CDR2 are SGHDT and YYEEEE. The CDR3 has 17 amino acids. Unmatched junction bases numbered 8, after V lost 0 bases and J lost 5 bases. J is TRBJ2-3 and V is TRBV5-6; TRBD2 matches 11 bases. This sequence was found in a man between 18 and 35 years old in good health. The sequenced sample consisted of naive CD8+ T cells sorted from blood. CDR3 bases: TGTGCCAGCAGCTTGGGTCCCACTAGCGGGAGTGGAGATACGCAGTATTTT. Protein sequence: CASSLGPTSGSGDTQYF.